This T cell receptor beta chain was obtained from a study of PD-1 blockade in classical Hodgkin lymphoma. Every patient relapsed after autologous stem cell transplantation, and brentuximab vedotin exposure varied. This CDR3 contains 16 residues. Between the trimmed V and J ends, which lost 4 bases and 6 bases, there was a span of 19 bases. Germline values: CDR1 LNHNV, CDR2 YYDKDF (reference sequence). Clones were read by immunoSEQ multiplex PCR, and TCRdb kept only the in-frame ones, dropping some. The profile covers about 99,000 clones, with about four fifths appearing a single time and less than 20% taken by the ten largest.

The chain uses TRBV15 and TRBJ1-5; perhaps TRBD1 as D (5 bases). The sequence came from a human donor with classical Hodgkin lymphoma. The source material was peripheral blood mononuclear cells (PBMCs), sampled before the second cycle of nivolumab. The CDR3 bases are TGTGCCACCAGCAAGGTACGGGGCGGGGCGGGTCAGCCCCAGCATTTT. This gives the protein CATSKVRGGAGQPQHF. Full variable domain (rest looked up from reference TRBV15 and TRBJ1-5): DAMVIQNPRYQVTQFGKPVTLSCSQTLNHNVMYWYQQKSSQAPKLLFHYYDKDFNNEADTPDNFQSRRPNTSFCFLDIRSPGLGDTAMYLCATSKVRGGAGQPQHFGDGTRLSIL.